These 15 T cell receptor beta chains share one sample of origin, sequenced in a study of shared clonotypes between healthy human individuals. The method was immunoSEQ multiplex PCR; TCRdb's version includes in-frame clones alone and lacks a portion of them. There are roughly 810,000 clones in the sample; about 96% occur only once, and about 0.22% lies in the top ten. Terminally differentiated effector memory CD45RA+ cells were excluded from the naive CD8 cells, which were CD45RO-negative and positively selected for CCR7. Input material: naive CD8+ T cells sorted from blood. These receptors were collected from a man aged 25 to 45 in good health.

This chain uses TRBV2 with TRBJ2-1; D ambiguous. This CDR3 comprises 14 residues. V lost 7 bases and J 1 base, leaving 11 bases between the germline ends. In germline, CDR1 is SNHLY, CDR2 FYNNEI. Here the CDR3 DNA reads TGTGCCAGCAAGAACTACCAGTCCTACAATGAGCAGTTCTTC. It translates to CASKNYQSYNEQFF.

J is TRBJ1-5 and V is TRBV2; D unresolved. Germline V CDR1 and CDR2: SNHLY, FYNNEI. This CDR3 comprises 15 residues. V lost 7 bases to trimming and J lost 0 bases, with 13 bases between them. The CDR3 spells CASKSRPYSNQPQHF. The CDR3, as DNA: TGTGCCAGCAAAAGCAGACCCTATAGCAATCAGCCCCAGCATTTT. The whole variable domain, remainder taken from reference TRBV2 and TRBJ1-5, is EPEVTQTPSHQVTQMGQEVILRCVPISNHLYFYWYRQILGQKVEFLVSFYNNEISEKSEIFDDQFSVERPDGSNFTLKIRSTKLEDSAMYFCASKSRPYSNQPQHFGDGTRLSIL.

The V gene is TRBV9, the J gene TRBJ2-5; the match to TRBD2 covers 9 bases. Germline V gene lookup returns CDR1 SGDLS and CDR2 YYNGEE. V was pared by 4 bases and J by 4 bases, with 8 bases of the junction left unmatched. This CDR3 is built from 15 residues. The CDR3 DNA reads as TGTGCCAGCAGCCTGGGGGCTAGCGGGATAGAGACCCAGTACTTC. It translates to CASSLGASGIETQYF.

This chain joins TRBV9 and TRBJ2-1; D is possibly TRBD2 (5 bases). V was clipped by 0 bases and J by 2 bases, with 12 bases between them. The germline V gene encodes CDR1 SGDLS and CDR2 YYNGEE. The CDR3 is made up of 16 amino acids. Here the CDR3 reads CASSVGELGTYNEQFF. The CDR3 bases are TGTGCCAGCAGCGTAGGGGAGCTGGGGACCTACAATGAGCAGTTCTTC.

The chain's CDR3 is CASSNVGGLYEQYF. The CDR3 DNA reads TGTGCCAGCAGCAACGTCGGAGGACTCTACGAGCAGTACTTC. The chain employs TRBV21-1 and TRBJ2-7; the D call of TRBD2 is as the table states it, not checked on the DNA. TRBV21-1 is marked as a pseudogene. The CDR3 is made up of 14 amino acids.

This sequence joins TRBV29-1 and TRBJ2-1; 9 nucleotides align to TRBD1. The germline gives CDR1 SQVTM, CDR2 ANQGSEA. The CDR3 covers 18 residues. With 4 bases clipped from V and 5 bases from J, the junction kept 18 bases outside the gene matches. The CDR3 DNA is TGCAGCGTTGCCGGGCTCCAACAGGGGGCCCGCGGGGACAATGAGCAGTTCTTC. This codes for CSVAGLQQGARGDNEQFF.

V and J are TRBV4-1 and TRBJ2-3; no clear D. The V and J ends lost 2 bases and 5 bases respectively, with 2 bases between them. The CDR3 runs to 11 residues. CDR1 is MGHRA, CDR2 YSYEKL, per germline. The CDR3, as DNA: TGCGCCAGCAGCCAACAAGATACGCAGTATTTT. Its protein is CASSQQDTQYF.

J is TRBJ2-3 and V is TRBV10-3; perhaps D is TRBD1 or TRBD2 (5 bases each). V shed 10 bases and J shed 5 bases, with 10 bases lying between them. The CDR3 consists of 11 residues. Germline CDR1 and CDR2: ENHRY and SYGVKD. CDR3 residues: CANPGGDTQYF. The CDR3 DNA follows: TGTGCCAACCCTGGGGGAGATACGCAGTATTTT.

V usage is TRBV29-1 and J usage is TRBJ2-1, with D possibly matching TRBD2 (6 bases). CDR3 length: 15 residues. V shed 4 bases and J shed 8 bases, with 21 bases lying between them. Germline CDR1 SQVTM, CDR2 ANQGSEA. The CDR3 here is CSVGGGTGGSHEQFF. The CDR3 DNA follows: TGCAGCGTTGGTGGAGGGACTGGTGGGAGCCATGAGCAGTTCTTC.

The chain carries TRBV29-1 and TRBJ2-5, with TRBD1 matching over 8 bases. Trimming removed 5 bases from V and 1 base from J; junction bases left unmatched: 9. Per germline, CDR1 SQVTM and CDR2 ANQGSEA. The CDR3 runs 15 residues. DNA for the CDR3: TGCAGCGTTATTGGGGACAGGTTGCCCCAAGAGACCCAGTACTTC. As protein: CSVIGDRLPQETQYF.

The rearrangement links TRBV2 to TRBJ2-3; tentatively, D is TRBD2 (7 bases). V was trimmed by 11 bases and J by 2 bases, leaving 17 bases between them. This CDR3 comprises 14 residues. From germline, CDR1 is SNHLY and CDR2 FYNNEI. DNA of the CDR3: TGTGCCCCCCTGGCGGGGGCGGACACAGATACGCAGTATTTT. This translates into CAPLAGADTDTQYF.

The J gene is TRBJ2-7, the V gene TRBV4-1, with D possibly being TRBD1 (6 bases). From germline, CDR1 is MGHRA and CDR2 YSYEKL. The CDR3 is 16 amino acids. V shed 1 base and J shed 3 bases, with 16 bases lying between them. CDR3 DNA: TGCGCCAGCAGCCAAGTGGGACACGGGACATTCTACGAGCAGTACTTC. Protein sequence: CASSQVGHGTFYEQYF.

The V gene is TRBV27, the J gene TRBJ2-2; D call uncertain. This CDR3 spans 15 amino acids. Looked up from germline, CDR1 is MNHEY and CDR2 is SMNVEV (reference sequence). V was shortened by 3 bases and J by 0 bases, with 8 bases between the two germline ends. This CDR3 reads CASSLKAANTGELFF. In DNA, the CDR3 is TGTGCCAGCAGTTTGAAGGCAGCGAACACCGGGGAGCTGTTTTTT.

The chain links TRBV7-9 to TRBJ2-7, with D unclear. This CDR3 comprises 14 residues. Per germline, CDR1 SEHNR and CDR2 FQNEAQ (reference sequence). Trimming stripped 2 bases from V and 3 bases from J, with 11 bases between. The CDR3 DNA reads as TGTGCCAGCAGCTTAAGTCCCGTCGGCTACGAGCAGTACTTC. Translation: CASSLSPVGYEQYF.

CDR3 sequence (DNA): TGTGCCAGCAGTTTGGACGGATACGGACCCTACAATGAGCAGTTCTTC. It encodes CASSLDGYGPYNEQFF. The chain is built from TRBV27 and TRBJ2-1; D call uncertain. V was clipped by 3 bases and J by 2 bases, with 14 bases between them. Germline CDR1 MNHEY, CDR2 SMNVEV (reference sequence). The CDR3 loop spans 16 amino acids.